This TCR beta chain was sequenced during a study of cytomegalovirus exposure and HLA in healthy donors. On the study more broadly: A later analysis reported the 90 to 150 validation repertoires used the same platform as the approximately 660 first-cohort repertoires. Study findings and constraints: Researchers catalogued approximately 160 TCR beta chains as cytomegalovirus-associated. Among the CMV-associated chains, three were confirmed in vitro as specific for CMV antigens.

Assay used: immunoSEQ multiplex PCR; TCRdb lists only in-frame clones, some missing. Of some 350,000 clones listed, roughly 87% are singletons. About this clone: Its antigen is still unknown.

Germline V lookup: CDR1 KGHSH, CDR2 LQKENI. This CDR3 has 15 amino acids. The V and J ends lost 6 bases and 0 bases, in that order; junction bases with no gene match: 5. Input material: PBMCs. The TCR sequence derives from a woman aged 30 to 39 in good health and CMV-seropositive. V is TRBV18 and J is TRBJ1-5; 7 bases map to TRBD1. This CDR3 reads CASSPPGGSNQPQHF. The CDR3 DNA follows: TGTGCCAGCTCCCCTCCAGGGGGTAGCAATCAGCCCCAGCATTTT.